These 10 T cell receptor beta chains were sequenced from one sample in a study of blood T cells in healthy people across ages. Then a second PCR, running roughly 7 to 11 cycles, was carried out with a sample-barcoded 5' primer and a J-beta primer mix. TCRdb redid the calling of the 5' RACE reads with MiXCR, one entry per CDR3 protein. The sample has 540,000 or so distinct CDR3 sequences, less than 25% seen once; the top ten hold 8.7%. This sample was shared with a second study, whose subject was T cells of mothers and their children.

Sequencing was carried out using blood. Every receptor here comes from a boy younger than 18 in good health.

This clonotype has a handful of counts. V is TRBV7-9 and J is TRBJ2-1; either TRBD1 or TRBD2 may supply D (5 bases each). Germline V gene sequence: CDR1 SEHNR, CDR2 FQNEAQ (reference sequence). Deletions cut 5 bases from V and 4 bases from J, with 15 bases between. CDR3 length equals 15 residues. DNA of the CDR3: TGTGCCAGCAGCCATGGGACCCCAGGGTACAATGAGCAGTTCTTC. Protein sequence: CASSHGTPGYNEQFF.

The chain combines TRBV28 with TRBJ2-7; no definite D call. The V end was cut by 3 bases, the J end by 1 base, with 13 bases between. The CDR3 length is 15 residues. Germline assignment: CDR1 MDHEN and CDR2 SYDVKM. The CDR3 sequence: CASSFSFAYSYEQYF. The CDR3 DNA is TGTGCCAGCAGTTTTTCCTTCGCCTATTCCTACGAGCAGTACTTC.

The V and J genes are TRBV15 and TRBJ2-1; D ambiguous. The CDR3 is 16 amino acids. V lost 1 base to trimming and J lost 5 bases, with 15 bases between them. Germline V gene lookup returns CDR1 LNHNV and CDR2 YYDKDF (reference sequence). CDR3 bases: TGTGCCACCAGCAGAGGATCCGACTTCCCCCACAATGAGCAGTTCTTC. Translating it yields CATSRGSDFPHNEQFF.

The chain is built from TRBV28 and TRBJ1-2; D is perhaps TRBD1 (6 bases). Germline CDR1 reads MDHEN; CDR2 reads SYDVKM. The CDR3 has 17 amino acids. Trimming removed 1 base at V and 3 bases at J, with 18 bases between. The CDR3 sequence: CASSLSTTGGKDYGYTF. The CDR3 bases are TGTGCCAGCAGTTTATCAACGACAGGAGGAAAAGACTATGGCTACACCTTC.

This clonotype appeared a few times. The V and J genes are TRBV7-2 and TRBJ2-5; 11 nucleotides line up with TRBD2. Matching the DNA end better, TRBJ2-7 makes the J call doubtful. Germline V gives CDR1 SGHTA, CDR2 FQGNSA. The CDR3 sequence is 17 residues long. The CDR3 loop reads CASSYRKLAGDSYEQYF. As DNA, the CDR3 is TGTGCCAGCAGCTACCGAAAACTAGCGGGAGACTCCTACGAGCAGTACTTC.

This chain uses TRBV4-3 with TRBJ1-3; D may be TRBD1 (5 bases). This CDR3 is built from 16 residues. Trimming shortened V by 4 bases and J by 4 bases, and 17 bases separated the two germline ends. Germline loops: CDR1 LGHNA, CDR2 YSLEER. The CDR3 DNA sequence: TGCGCCAGCAGCCCCAGGCTGATGCAGGGAGGAAACACCATATATTTT. Its translation is CASSPRLMQGGNTIYF.

Only a few counts were recorded for this clonotype. The chain employs TRBV2 and TRBJ1-5; 7 bases match TRBD1. The germline V gene has CDR1 SNHLY and CDR2 FYNNEI. The CDR3 runs 14 residues. Unmatched junction bases numbered 8, after V lost 6 bases and J lost 6 bases. The chain's CDR3 is CASSEQGRRQPQHF. The CDR3, as DNA: TGTGCCAGCAGCGAACAGGGGCGTCGTCAGCCCCAGCATTTT. Based on the CDR3 plus reference TRBV2 and TRBJ1-5, the full variable domain is EPEVTQTPSHQVTQMGQEVILRCVPISNHLYFYWYRQILGQKVEFLVSFYNNEISEKSEIFDDQFSVERPDGSNFTLKIRSTKLEDSAMYFCASSEQGRRQPQHFGDGTRLSIL.

This clonotype has just a few counts. The chain has TRBV14 and TRBJ2-5, with D perhaps TRBD2 (5 bases). The CDR3 is 13 amino acids. V lost 1 base to trimming and J lost 7 bases, with 10 bases between them. Germline assignment: CDR1 SGHDN and CDR2 FVKESK. CDR3 sequence reads: CASSQVAGPTQYF. The CDR3 coding sequence is TGTGCCAGCAGCCAAGTCGCGGGCCCGACCCAGTACTTC.

The genes are TRBV20-1 and TRBJ2-2, with 13 bases lining up with TRBD2. This CDR3 spans 16 amino acids. Germline CDR1 reads DFQATT; CDR2 reads SNEGSKA (reference sequence). The V and J ends lost 2 bases and 4 bases, in that order; junction bases with no gene match: 4. CDR3 sequence reads: CSARRLAGGLTGELFF. DNA of the CDR3: TGCAGTGCTAGACGACTAGCGGGAGGCCTCACCGGGGAGCTGTTTTTT.

This clonotype was detected only a few times. This rearrangement joins TRBV6-1 to TRBJ2-5; D is unresolved. Trimming stripped 8 bases from V and 2 bases from J, with 3 bases between. The CDR3 length is 10 residues. Germline CDR1 MNHNS, CDR2 SASEGT. The CDR3 nucleotides read TGTGCCAGCCTTCAAGAGACCCAGTACTTC. This gives the protein CASLQETQYF.